The entry below gives a single T cell receptor (beta chain) sequence along with its context. Other DNA sequences of this sample code for an identical CDR3. TCRdb keeps only in-frame clones here, not all; method: immunoSEQ multiplex PCR. The table records 85,000 to 100,000 clones, more than 70% of them present only once. This sample is drawn from a study of identifying expanded T cells in peripheral blood. The CDR3 has 18 residues. Trimming at V came to 5 bases and at J to 0 bases, leaving 9 bases not matched to a gene. CDR1 is SGHTA, CDR2 FQGTGA, per germline. The TCR originated in a person aged 18 to 70 in good health. What was sequenced was blood. The chain uses TRBV7-3 and TRBJ1-3; 11 positions agree with TRBD1. The CDR3 protein is CASSPGTGGFRSGNTIYF. The CDR3, as DNA: TGTGCCAGCAGCCCCGGGACAGGGGGATTCCGCTCTGGAAACACCATATATTTT. The entire variable domain, with the rest obtained from reference TRBV7-3 and TRBJ1-3, is as follows: GAGVSQTPSNKVTEKGKYVELRCDPISGHTALYWYRQSLGQGPEFLIYFQGTGAADDSGLPNDRFFAVRPEGSVSTLKIQRTERGDSAVYLCASSPGTGGFRSGNTIYFGEGSWLTVV.